What follows describes a single TCR beta chain. The antigen this receptor binds is unknown. Base qualities were left out, and no much larger clone turns up one base away. The immunoSEQ Assay, a bias-controlled multiplex PCR, was used to amplify TCRbeta CDR3 regions from genomic DNA. As for how the authors treated the data: Within the assay, amplification of reference gene primers was used to estimate how many nucleated cells each sample contained. Sequence reads were collapsed and filtered to measure the absolute abundance of every unique TCRbeta CDR3 rearrangement. Productive Simpson clonality was computed per sample as the square root of Simpson's diversity index over productive rearrangements. TCRdb stores this immuneACCESS table with in-frame sequences only. Part of the clones is absent; in the studies checked, under half of the shortfall reflects unresolved V genes, and no reason is known for the rest. Clone size and V and J calls were adopted from that table, with D and trimming inferred from the DNA. This sample comprises about 97,000 clones, roughly 92% of them detected only once. The top ten clonotypes cover roughly 2.1% of the sample.

This sample was taken from a study of blood T cell repertoires in COVID-19 (dated by TCRdb to the early 2020s). With respect to the entire study: Collaborator samples came from the United States, Italy and Spain and covered acute and convalescent phases of COVID-19. The prospective study material was composed of cDNA or gDNA derived from T cells, B-cell-depleted T cells, or PBMCs. Deeply sampled blood TCRbeta repertoires from subjects exposed to, actively infected with, or recovered from COVID-19 were included in the dataset. A freely available public database, intended as a resource for researchers studying the immune response to SARS-CoV-2, is where the repertoires were released. The samples were drawn from two sources: the first 160 participants of the ongoing ImmuneRACE study, and fewer than 1,500 subjects contributed by 6 global collaborators. Sample metadata almost always included a de-identified subject ID, COVID-19 status, age in years and sex. Where available, HLA class I and class II types were taken from metadata supplied by the sample provider and were not determined by assay-based typing.

Here is what the overall study found, with its caveats: The amount of clinical and demographic metadata varied by source and participant and was provided uncurated.

One collaborating source in Seattle enrolled patients while the patients were actively infected and followed the patients over time throughout the course of disease. Whole blood was collected in K2EDTA tubes by collaborating institutions according to the institutions' own protocols. For TCRbeta analysis, collaborators shipped samples in one of three forms: frozen whole blood, isolated PBMCs, or DNA extracted from either of those sample types. The CDR3 has 14 amino acids, counting the end cysteine and phenylalanine. The entry retains the CDR3 DNA only, 42 bases that are in frame from base 1. V ends up 6 bases short and J 6 bases short, with an unmatched junction base count of 10. The CDR1 and CDR2 encoded by the germline V gene are SGHTA and FQGNSA.

Sequences were obtained from peripheral blood. This TCR came from a woman aged 45 to 65 with COVID-19, enrolled during active disease. This receptor chain uses TRBV7-2 and TRBJ1-2; TRBD1 agrees with 7 junctional bases. CDR3 reads: CASSPNDRANGYTF. The DNA is TGTGCCAGCAGTCCCAATGACAGGGCTAATGGCTACACCTTC.